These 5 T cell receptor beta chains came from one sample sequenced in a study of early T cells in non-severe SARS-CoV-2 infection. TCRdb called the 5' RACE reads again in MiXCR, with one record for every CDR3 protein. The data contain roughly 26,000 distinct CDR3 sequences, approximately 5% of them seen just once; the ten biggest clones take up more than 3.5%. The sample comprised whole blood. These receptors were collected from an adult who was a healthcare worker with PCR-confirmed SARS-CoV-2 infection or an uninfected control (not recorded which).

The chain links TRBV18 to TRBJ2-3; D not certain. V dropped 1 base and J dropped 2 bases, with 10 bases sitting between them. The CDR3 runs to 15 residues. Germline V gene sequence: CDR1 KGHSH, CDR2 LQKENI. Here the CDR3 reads CASSPRRHDTDTQYF. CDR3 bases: TGTGCCAGCTCACCACGGAGACATGACACAGATACGCAGTATTTT.

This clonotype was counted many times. The CDR3 protein is CAISGLQGAPDYGYTF. In DNA, the CDR3 is TGTGCCATCAGTGGCTTACAGGGGGCCCCGGACTATGGCTACACCTTC. This chain links TRBV10-3 with TRBJ1-2; 9 bases are a match to TRBD1. Germline CDR1 is ENHRY and CDR2 is SYGVKD. CDR3 length equals 16 residues. With V trimmed by 4 bases and J by 3 bases, 9 bases remained unmatched.

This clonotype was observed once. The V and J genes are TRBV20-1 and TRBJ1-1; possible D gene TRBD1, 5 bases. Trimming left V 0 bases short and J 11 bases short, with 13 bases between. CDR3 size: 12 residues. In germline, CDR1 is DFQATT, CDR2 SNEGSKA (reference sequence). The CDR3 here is CSARDQSREAFF. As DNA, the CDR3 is TGCAGTGCTAGAGATCAGAGCAGGGAGGCTTTCTTT.

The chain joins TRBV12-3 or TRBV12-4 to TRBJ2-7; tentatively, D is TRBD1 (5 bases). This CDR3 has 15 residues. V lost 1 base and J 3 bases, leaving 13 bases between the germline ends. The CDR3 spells CASSLDTGRDYEQYF. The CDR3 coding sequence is TGTGCCAGCAGTTTAGATACGGGCAGGGACTACGAGCAGTACTTC.

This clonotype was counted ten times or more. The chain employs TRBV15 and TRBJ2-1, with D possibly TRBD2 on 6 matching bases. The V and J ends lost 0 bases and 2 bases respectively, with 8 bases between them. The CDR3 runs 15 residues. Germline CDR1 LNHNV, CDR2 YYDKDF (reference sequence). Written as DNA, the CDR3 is TGTGCCACCAGCAGAGAGGGGGGTCCCTACAATGAGCAGTTCTTC. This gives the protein CATSREGGPYNEQFF. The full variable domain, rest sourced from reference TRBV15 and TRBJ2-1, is DAMVIQNPRYQVTQFGKPVTLSCSQTLNHNVMYWYQQKSSQAPKLLFHYYDKDFNNEADTPDNFQSRRPNTSFCFLDIRSPGLGDTAMYLCATSREGGPYNEQFFGPGTRLTVL.